The next 25 T cell receptor beta chains were all read from a single sample in a study of neurological immune-mediated disorders. MiXCR was run by TCRdb on the 5' RACE reads, yielding one entry per CDR3 protein. The sample yields tens of thousands of distinct CDR3 sequences, approximately 4.1% seen once. The sample taken for sequencing was PBMCs. Receptor source: a middle-aged man with multiple sclerosis.

This clonotype was found many times. The genes are TRBV20-1 and TRBJ2-1; 8 bases fit TRBD2. V lost 3 bases and J lost 2; bases outside the gene matches: 9. The CDR3 has 16 residues. Germline V gene sequence: CDR1 DFQATT, CDR2 SNEGSKA (reference sequence). For the CDR3, the DNA is TGCAGTGCTAGGTCAAGACTAGCGCCGGCCTACAATGAGCAGTTCTTC. Translating gives CSARSRLAPAYNEQFF.

This clonotype has ten or more counts. The genes are TRBV20-1 and TRBJ2-5, with 7 bases that match TRBD2. Germline loops: CDR1 DFQATT, CDR2 SNEGSKA (reference sequence). Trimming at V came to 8 bases and at J to 0 bases, leaving 6 bases not matched to a gene. CDR3 length: 13 amino acids. Written as DNA, the CDR3 is TGCAGTCAGCGGGGTGGGTACCAAGAGACCCAGTACTTC. This sequence encodes CSQRGGYQETQYF.

This clonotype was counted between two and nine times. The chain employs TRBV20-1 and TRBJ2-1; 10 nucleotides align to TRBD2. Germline loops: CDR1 DFQATT, CDR2 SNEGSKA (reference sequence). The CDR3 spans 14 residues. Trimming removed 4 bases from V and 7 bases from J; junction bases left unmatched: 7. The CDR3 coding sequence is TGCAGTGCTACGACGGGACTAGCGAGTAATGAGCAGTTCTTC. It codes for CSATTGLASNEQFF.

This clonotype was recorded many times. The CDR3 loop is CASRLSTSAGGPSAQYF. The CDR3 DNA is TGTGCCAGCAGACTCTCAACCTCAGCGGGAGGGCCTAGTGCGCAGTATTTT. The chain links TRBV6-5 to TRBJ2-3, with 10 bases lining up with TRBD2. CDR1 MNHEY and CDR2 SVGAGI come from the germline V gene. V lost 6 bases and J lost 10; bases outside the gene matches: 19. The CDR3 has 17 residues.

This clonotype was counted many times. The chain couples TRBV5-4 to TRBJ2-3; a possible D gene is TRBD1 (6 bases). Deletions cut 3 bases from V and 4 bases from J, with 18 bases between. The CDR3 contains 16 residues. Germline CDR1 and CDR2: SGHNT and YYREEE (reference sequence). CDR3 nucleotide sequence: TGTGCCAGCAGCTATACAGGGTTGGTAAGCGCAGATACGCAGTATTTT. Its translation is CASSYTGLVSADTQYF. Full variable domain (rest looked up from reference TRBV5-4 and TRBJ2-3): ETGVTQSPTHLIKTRGQQVTLRCSSQSGHNTVSWYQQALGQGPQFIFQYYREEENGRGNFPPRFSGLQFPNYSSELNVNALELDDSALYLCASSYTGLVSADTQYFGPGTRLTVL.

This clonotype was seen only a few times. V and J are TRBV7-9 and TRBJ2-5; the match to TRBD1 covers 7 bases. In germline, CDR1 is SEHNR, CDR2 FQNEAQ (reference sequence). CDR3 length: 16 amino acids. V lost 7 bases to trimming and J lost 5 bases; unmatched junction nucleotides: 16. The CDR3 bases are TGTGCCAGCAAAGCCCTCCGGGACAGAGAACGGGAGACCCAGTACTTC. Amino acid sequence: CASKALRDRERETQYF.

The table lists this clonotype with many counts. The rearrangement uses TRBV5-4 and TRBJ1-2; D might be TRBD1 (6 bases). Trimming pared 3 bases from V and 5 bases from J, leaving 14 bases between. Germline V gives CDR1 SGHNT, CDR2 YYREEE (reference sequence). The CDR3 has 14 amino acids. This chain's CDR3 is CASSSLSGAYGYTF. Written as DNA, the CDR3 is TGTGCCAGCAGCTCCCTATCGGGGGCATATGGCTACACCTTC.

This clonotype was seen many times. The CDR3 here is CASSLVGRLNTGELFF. The CDR3 nucleotides read TGTGCCAGCAGTTTGGTAGGCAGGCTGAACACCGGGGAGCTGTTTTTT. This chain links TRBV12-3 or TRBV12-4 with TRBJ2-2; D ambiguous. V was shortened by 3 bases and J by 1 base, with 12 bases between the two germline ends. The CDR3 totals 16 residues.

Turning to this clonotype: The junction shows a germline mismatch at one end, possibly a read error. This sequence joins TRBV4-1 and TRBJ1-5; no clear D. The CDR3 has 16 residues. From germline, CDR1 is MGHRA and CDR2 YSYEKL. CDR3 DNA: TGCGCCAGCAGTAAGGGCCTTTCCGCGGGCAATCAGCCCCAGAATTTT. It is translated as CASSKGLSAGNQPQNF.

The genes are TRBV7-3 and TRBJ2-1; D unresolved. With 2 bases removed from V and 0 bases from J, the gap between germline ends came to 8 bases. Germline V gives CDR1 SGHTA, CDR2 FQGTGA. The CDR3 is 15 amino acids. CDR3 region: CASSLGPSSYNEQFF. In nucleotides, the CDR3 is TGTGCCAGCAGCTTAGGACCGAGCTCCTACAATGAGCAGTTCTTC.

This clonotype was observed at least ten times. V and J are TRBV20-1 and TRBJ1-2; no clear D. Per germline, CDR1 DFQATT and CDR2 SNEGSKA (reference sequence). V lost 0 bases and J 4 bases, leaving 18 bases between the germline ends. CDR3 length: 16 amino acids. The CDR3 protein is CSARDTGGVSGYGYTF. In DNA form, the CDR3 reads TGCAGTGCTAGAGATACCGGCGGGGTCTCTGGCTATGGCTACACCTTC.

This clonotype was recorded many times. The V and J genes are TRBV7-3 and TRBJ2-1; 7 bases match TRBD1. The ends lost 5 bases at V and 5 bases at J; junction bases unmatched: 3. The CDR3 is 13 amino acids. CDR1 is SGHTA and CDR2 is FQGTGA in the germline V gene. In nucleotides, the CDR3 is TGTGCCAGCAGCCAGCAGGGGGACAATGAGCAGTTCTTC. It codes for CASSQQGDNEQFF.

In its sample, this clonotype was seen many times. The chain couples TRBV7-9 to TRBJ2-2; 11 positions match TRBD2. Germline V gives CDR1 SEHNR, CDR2 FQNEAQ (reference sequence). This CDR3 has 15 amino acids. J lost 6 bases, V lost 3 bases, and 3 bases had no gene match. CDR3 amino acids: CASSLGLAEAGELFF. The CDR3 DNA reads as TGTGCCAGCAGCTTGGGACTAGCGGAAGCCGGGGAGCTGTTTTTT.

This clonotype occurred many times. The chain joins TRBV29-1 to TRBJ2-7, with D unclear. Germline V gene lookup returns CDR1 SQVTM and CDR2 ANQGSEA. The V end lost 6 bases, the J end lost 3 bases, and 18 bases lay between the germline ends. This CDR3 has 14 residues. The CDR3 loop is CSVEIDATHYEQYF. The CDR3 DNA reads TGCAGCGTGGAAATTGACGCGACCCACTACGAGCAGTACTTC.

In its sample, this clonotype was seen many times. The chain joins TRBV10-2 to TRBJ2-6; TRBD1 might be the D (6 bases). There are 16 residues in the CDR3. V shed 7 bases and J shed 1 base, with 14 bases lying between them. Germline V gene data show CDR1 as WSHSY and CDR2 as SAAADI. The CDR3 DNA is TGCGCCAGCAAAAACAGGGAAATGTCTGGGGCCAACGTCCTGACTTTC. This codes for CASKNREMSGANVLTF.

This clonotype was seen at least ten times. The chain uses TRBV14 and TRBJ2-3; no clear D. The CDR3 totals 12 residues. Germline loops: CDR1 SGHDN, CDR2 FVKESK. V shed 4 bases and J shed 6 bases, with 8 bases lying between them. In DNA, the CDR3 is TGTGCCAGCAGCCTCTCAGCTGATACGCAGTATTTT. Protein sequence: CASSLSADTQYF.

The table lists this clonotype with many counts. The chain combines TRBV5-1 with TRBJ2-3, with TRBD2 matching over 11 bases. V was clipped by 4 bases and J by 2 bases; unmatched bases: 15. Germline assignment: CDR1 SGHRS and CDR2 YFSETQ. The CDR3 has 19 amino acids. CDR3 region: CASSRRAALAGGNTDTQYF. The CDR3 bases are TGCGCCAGCAGCCGACGCGCGGCGCTAGCGGGAGGAAACACAGATACGCAGTATTTT.

For this clonotype: A much bigger clone sits one base away, suggesting this may be a read error. The chain joins TRBV9 to TRBJ2-1; D possibly matches TRBD1 or TRBD2 (5 bases each). CDR1 is SGDLS and CDR2 is YYNGEE in the germline V gene. The CDR3 sequence is 15 residues long. V lost 1 base and J 8 bases, leaving 16 bases between the germline ends. CDR3 sequence (DNA): TGTGCCAGCAGCGTAAGGGCTAGAGGGGCGGATGAGCAGTTCTTC. It translates to CASSVRARGADEQFF.

Many counts were recorded for this clonotype. V gene TRBV6-5 combines with J gene TRBJ2-1; D possibly matches TRBD1 or TRBD2 (5 bases each). CDR1 is MNHEY, CDR2 SVGAGI, per germline. V lost 6 bases and J 5 bases, leaving 14 bases between the germline ends. The CDR3 consists of 14 residues. For the CDR3, the DNA is TGTGCCAGCAGCCGGGACGTTATCGACAATGAGCAGTTCTTC. As protein: CASSRDVIDNEQFF.

The chain carries TRBV20-1 and TRBJ2-3, with D unclear. Trimming pared 3 bases from V and 4 bases from J, leaving 14 bases between. The germline gives CDR1 DFQATT, CDR2 SNEGSKA (reference sequence). CDR3 size: 14 residues. This CDR3 reads CSARQVLRSDTQYF. The CDR3 nucleotides read TGCAGTGCTAGGCAGGTCCTCAGATCAGATACGCAGTATTTT.

This clonotype was observed at least ten times. The genes are TRBV20-1 and TRBJ2-1, with TRBD2 matching 7 bases. V shed 7 bases, J shed 5 bases, and the junction held 8 bases outside the gene matches. Germline V gene data show CDR1 as DFQATT and CDR2 as SNEGSKA (reference sequence). CDR3 length: 13 residues. DNA for the CDR3: TGCAGTGTTCGGGACTACCGTCACAATGAGCAGTTCTTC. Protein: CSVRDYRHNEQFF.

This clonotype was counted a few times. The V gene is TRBV12-3 or TRBV12-4, the J gene TRBJ2-7; D unresolved. The V end was cut by 5 bases, the J end by 3 bases, with 5 bases between. The CDR3 has 11 amino acids. CDR3 coding DNA: TGTGCCAGCAGTGACGTCTACGAGCAGTACTTC. Its translation is CASSDVYEQYF.

This clonotype was observed many times. This rearrangement joins TRBV3-1 to TRBJ2-2, with D maybe TRBD1 (5 bases). This CDR3 region has 15 residues. Germline V gene lookup returns CDR1 LGHDT and CDR2 YNNKEL (reference sequence). V was pared by 6 bases and J by 2 bases, with 13 bases between. The CDR3 loop is CASRLTGVNTGELFF. The CDR3 nucleotides read TGTGCCAGCAGACTAACAGGTGTAAACACCGGGGAGCTGTTTTTT.

This clonotype came up many times. The genes are TRBV20-1 and TRBJ2-2; 10 nucleotides align to TRBD2. With V trimmed by 5 bases and J by 5 bases, 5 bases remained unmatched. CDR1 is DFQATT and CDR2 is SNEGSKA in the germline V gene (reference sequence). This CDR3 is built from 14 residues. As DNA, the CDR3 is TGCAGTGCTCCTGAAGCGGGAGGGACCGGGGAGCTGTTTTTT. It yields the protein CSAPEAGGTGELFF.

This clonotype was counted at least ten times. The chain links TRBV29-1 to TRBJ1-4, with 10 bases identical to TRBD1. Per germline, CDR1 SQVTM and CDR2 ANQGSEA. The CDR3 consists of 14 residues. Losses at the gene ends were 4 bases for V and 8 bases for J; bases not matched to a gene: 7. The CDR3 nucleotides are TGCAGCGTTGCGACAGGGGGCTCGGGAGAAAAACTGTTTTTT. This encodes CSVATGGSGEKLFF.